Following are 31 T cell receptor beta chains from one sample sequenced in a study of Tregs in tolerant kidney transplant recipients. The table came from immunoSEQ multiplex PCR; TCRdb's copy has only in-frame clones and leaves some out. Of about 72,000 clones in the sample, more than 90% were seen once. Sequenced here: CD8+ T cells from blood, sampled before the transplant. The receptors derive from a human donor who received a combined kidney and bone marrow transplant.

In its sample, this clone was seen once. The CDR3 loop is CASSAYKFETSGKEYNEQFF. The CDR3 DNA is TGTGCCAGCAGCGCCTATAAATTCGAGACTAGCGGGAAAGAGTACAATGAGCAGTTCTTC. The J gene is TRBJ2-1, the V gene TRBV7-8, with 11 bases fitting TRBD2. Looked up from germline, CDR1 is SGHVS and CDR2 is FQNEAQ. The CDR3 totals 20 residues. Trimming removed 5 bases from V and 4 bases from J; junction bases left unmatched: 19.

Only one count was recorded for this clone. The rearrangement links TRBV12-5 to TRBJ2-7, with 11 bases that match TRBD1. There are 14 residues in the CDR3. Germline values: CDR1 LGHNT, CDR2 FRNRAP. Unmatched junction bases numbered 7, after V lost 5 bases and J lost 7 bases. DNA for the CDR3: TGTGCTAGTGGTCCGGGGGACAGGGGGAGTGAGCAGTACTTC. It yields the protein CASGPGDRGSEQYF.

The V gene is TRBV29-1, the J gene TRBJ2-1; TRBD2 is a possible D gene (5 bases). The CDR3 has 15 residues. Per germline, CDR1 SQVTM and CDR2 ANQGSEA. V lost 5 bases and J 0 bases, leaving 14 bases between the germline ends. The CDR3 sequence is CSVLGLESSYNEQFF. The CDR3 nucleotides read TGCAGCGTTCTTGGACTGGAGAGCTCCTACAATGAGCAGTTCTTC.

This sequence joins TRBV27 and TRBJ2-7, with 7 nucleotides matching TRBD2. This CDR3 has 14 residues. Germline loops: CDR1 MNHEY, CDR2 SMNVEV (reference sequence). Trimming removed 9 bases from V and 4 bases from J; junction bases left unmatched: 12. CDR3 loop: CASSRASGSYEQYF. In nucleotides, the CDR3 is TGTGCCAGTAGCCGGGCTAGCGGTTCATACGAGCAGTACTTC.

V and J are TRBV15 and TRBJ1-5; D is undetermined. This CDR3 comprises 15 residues. Germline CDR1 is LNHNV and CDR2 is YYDKDF (reference sequence). V was clipped by 5 bases and J by 0 bases, with 11 bases between them. CDR3 DNA: TGTGCCACCAGCGAGGGCTTTAGTAGCAATCAGCCCCAGCATTTT. Its translation: CATSEGFSSNQPQHF. Based on the CDR3 plus reference TRBV15 and TRBJ1-5, the full variable domain is DAMVIQNPRYQVTQFGKPVTLSCSQTLNHNVMYWYQQKSSQAPKLLFHYYDKDFNNEADTPDNFQSRRPNTSFCFLDIRSPGLGDTAMYLCATSEGFSSNQPQHFGDGTRLSIL.

This clone occurred once. The V gene is TRBV7-3, the J gene TRBJ1-2; D possibly corresponds to TRBD1 (6 bases). Trimming removed 4 bases at V and 4 bases at J, with 13 bases between. The CDR3 spans 14 residues. Looked up from germline, CDR1 is SGHTA and CDR2 is FQGTGA. This CDR3 reads CASSSGGGPYGYTF. In DNA, the CDR3 is TGTGCCAGCAGCTCGGGAGGGGGGCCCTATGGCTACACCTTC.

The chain employs TRBV14 and TRBJ1-1; maybe TRBD1 (6 bases). The germline CDR1 and CDR2 sequences are SGHDN and FVKESK. The CDR3 has 15 amino acids. The ends were cut back, 2 bases at V and 7 bases at J, with 17 bases in the middle. In DNA form, the CDR3 reads TGTGCCAGCAGCCAATGGGACAACCAAGTCCATGAAGCTTTCTTT. Its translation: CASSQWDNQVHEAFF. The entire variable domain, with the rest obtained from reference TRBV14 and TRBJ1-1, is as follows: EAGVTQFPSHSVIEKGQTVTLRCDPISGHDNLYWYRRVMGKEIKFLLHFVKESKQDESGMPNNRFLAERTGGTYSTLKVQPAELEDSGVYFCASSQWDNQVHEAFFGQGTRLTVV.

This sequence joins TRBV5-6 and TRBJ1-2, with D maybe TRBD1 (6 bases). V dropped 2 bases and J dropped 4 bases, with 12 bases sitting between them. Germline lookup yields CDR1 SGHDT and CDR2 YYEEEE. CDR3 length: 14 residues. The CDR3 loop reads CASSFGVGGYGYTF. In DNA, the CDR3 is TGTGCCAGCAGCTTTGGGGTAGGGGGCTATGGCTACACCTTC.

The rearrangement links TRBV28 to TRBJ1-5; 10 bases agree with TRBD1. CDR1 is MDHEN and CDR2 is SYDVKM in the germline V gene. J gave up 0 bases and V 6 bases, and 8 bases lay outside the gene matches. The CDR3 covers 17 residues. CDR3 nucleotide sequence: TGTGCCAGCAGGTGGGACAGGGGAGATTATAGCAATCAGCCCCAGCATTTT. It codes for CASRWDRGDYSNQPQHF.

The chain combines TRBV6-5 with TRBJ2-1; 16 nucleotides agree with TRBD2. Germline assignment: CDR1 MNHEY and CDR2 SVGAGI. V was pared by 2 bases and J by 8 bases, with 3 bases of the junction left unmatched. The CDR3 has 16 residues. The CDR3 DNA reads TGTGCCAGCAGTTACACGGGACTAGCGGGAGGGGATGAGCAGTTCTTC. Its protein product is CASSYTGLAGGDEQFF.

V is TRBV9 and J is TRBJ1-1; unclear D gene. V was shortened by 4 bases and J by 10 bases, with 11 bases between the two germline ends. Germline V gives CDR1 SGDLS, CDR2 YYNGEE. The CDR3 extends over 11 amino acids. CDR3 protein: CASSPGVVAFF. In nucleotides, the CDR3 is TGTGCCAGCAGCCCAGGCGTTGTAGCTTTCTTT.

The chain employs TRBV11-2 and TRBJ2-7, with 10 bases that match TRBD1. From germline, CDR1 is SGHAT and CDR2 FQNNGV. V was clipped by 5 bases and J by 3 bases; unmatched bases: 7. CDR3 length: 15 residues. The CDR3 nucleotides are TGTGCCAGCAGCCTACCTGGACAGGGGGTCTACGAGCAGTACTTC. Amino acids: CASSLPGQGVYEQYF.

The CDR3 nucleotides are TGTGCCAGTAGTTTTTCCTCGGGGGGGGTCTATGGCTACACCTTC. Protein sequence: CASSFSSGGVYGYTF. The chain uses TRBV19 and TRBJ1-2; TRBD1 is a possible D gene (5 bases). The CDR3 covers 15 residues. V lost 5 bases and J lost 4, with 17 bases in between. Germline loops: CDR1 LNHDA, CDR2 SQIVND (reference sequence).

The rearrangement joins TRBV4-3 to TRBJ2-3, with D unresolved. The CDR3 covers 13 residues. Germline V CDR1 and CDR2: LGHNA, YSLEER. With 4 bases removed from V and 0 bases from J, the gap between germline ends came to 5 bases. The CDR3 nucleotides are TGCGCCAGCAGCCGGGCTAGCACAGATACGCAGTATTTT. It translates to CASSRASTDTQYF.

This sequence joins TRBV9 and TRBJ2-3; D perhaps matches TRBD2 (5 bases). Trimming took 4 bases from V and 6 from J, leaving 15 bases between them. From germline, CDR1 is SGDLS and CDR2 YYNGEE. The CDR3 spans 14 residues. CDR3 nucleotide sequence: TGTGCCAGCAGCTCTCTCGGGGTAGCGGATACGCAGTATTTT. This translates into CASSSLGVADTQYF.

The chain joins TRBV11-2 to TRBJ2-1, with 10 bases lining up with TRBD2. V was pared by 3 bases and J by 2 bases, with 4 bases of the junction left unmatched. CDR3 length equals 16 residues. In germline, CDR1 is SGHAT, CDR2 FQNNGV. The CDR3 DNA follows: TGTGCCAGCAGCTTCGGAGCGGGAGGGCCCTACAATGAGCAGTTCTTC. It yields the protein CASSFGAGGPYNEQFF.

This clone was seen a handful of times. The genes are TRBV12-2 and TRBJ2-7; whether TRBD1, the table's D call, matches the DNA was not checked. TRBV12-2 is reported as a pseudogene. The CDR3 spans 14 residues. CDR3 protein: CASRFPTGVDEQYF. CDR3 nucleotide sequence: TGTGCAAGTCGCTTCCCGACAGGGGTGGACGAGCAGTACTTC.

This sequence joins TRBV9 and TRBJ2-1; 12 bases are a match to TRBD1. The germline CDR1 and CDR2 sequences are SGDLS and YYNGEE. Trimming cost V 0 bases and J 5 bases; bases outside gene matches: 6. This CDR3 is 17 amino acids long. The CDR3 sequence is CASSVGGGTGGHNEQFF. The CDR3 nucleotides read TGTGCCAGCAGCGTAGGGGGAGGGACAGGGGGCCACAATGAGCAGTTCTTC.

The chain uses TRBV4-1 and TRBJ1-2; 9 bases are shared with TRBD1. This CDR3 is 15 amino acids long. J was trimmed by 5 bases and V by 0 bases; bases with no gene match: 4. CDR1 is MGHRA and CDR2 is YSYEKL in the germline V gene. Here the CDR3 reads CASSQDSGTGYGYTF. CDR3 nucleotide sequence: TGCGCCAGCAGCCAAGATTCCGGGACAGGGTATGGCTACACCTTC.

This rearrangement joins TRBV4-2 to TRBJ1-4; 9 nucleotides align to TRBD1. The germline CDR1 and CDR2 sequences are LGHNA and YNFKEQ. After removal of 1 base from V and 7 bases from J, the junction contained 4 bases not matched to a gene. The length of the CDR3 is 15 residues. The CDR3: CASSQAGTGTEKLFF. DNA of the CDR3: TGTGCCAGCAGCCAAGCCGGGACAGGGACTGAAAAACTGTTTTTT.

The chain uses TRBV29-1 and TRBJ2-2; 7 nucleotides match TRBD1. The CDR3 loop spans 12 amino acids. CDR1 is SQVTM and CDR2 is ANQGSEA in the germline V gene. Trimming removed 8 bases from V and 3 bases from J; junction bases left unmatched: 3. The CDR3: CSLTGDTGELFF. Here the CDR3 DNA reads TGCAGCCTAACAGGGGACACCGGGGAGCTGTTTTTT.

This clone was picked up a small number of times. The rearrangement uses TRBV7-9 and TRBJ1-5; D perhaps matches TRBD1 (5 bases). V shed 8 bases and J shed 0 bases, with 11 bases lying between them. The length of the CDR3 is 14 residues. Looked up from germline, CDR1 is SEHNR and CDR2 is FQNEAQ (reference sequence). CDR3 DNA: TGTGCCAGCGGCCCCCAGGGTAGCAATCAGCCCCAGCATTTT. Its protein product is CASGPQGSNQPQHF. Complete variable domain (other parts from reference TRBV7-9 and TRBJ1-5): DTGVSQNPRHKITKRGQNVTFRCDPISEHNRLYWYRQTLGQGPEFLTYFQNEAQLEKSRLLSDRFSAERPKGSFSTLEIQRTEQGDSAMYLCASGPQGSNQPQHFGDGTRLSIL.

The V gene is TRBV11-2, the J gene TRBJ2-5; 8 bases match TRBD1. The J call may be in error: the DNA end matches TRBJ2-7 better. This CDR3 is 15 amino acids long. From germline, CDR1 is SGHAT and CDR2 FQNNGV. Written as DNA, the CDR3 is TGTGCCAGCAGCCTCGGACAGGGTGGCAGCTACGAGCAGTACTTC. Protein: CASSLGQGGSYEQYF.

This clone was counted between two and nine times. The CDR3 nucleotides read TGCGCCAGCAGCCAGGACGGAGGACTCTACACTGAAGCTTTCTTT. This translates into CASSQDGGLYTEAFF. The genes are TRBV10-2 and TRBJ1-1; D is unclear. Trimming cost V 6 bases and J 3 bases, with 17 bases left between them. Germline loops: CDR1 WSHSY, CDR2 SAAADI. The CDR3 totals 15 residues.

The chain recombines TRBV7-9 with TRBJ1-2; 10 positions match TRBD1. The V gene's germline CDR1 is SEHNR and CDR2 FQNEAQ (reference sequence). This CDR3 is 13 amino acids long. Trimming took 1 base from V and 7 from J; bases not matched to a gene: 0. The CDR3 spells CASSLGTGGGYTF. The CDR3 DNA reads as TGTGCCAGCAGCTTAGGGACAGGGGGTGGCTACACCTTC.

V usage is TRBV4-3 and J usage is TRBJ2-3, with TRBD1 matching over 8 bases. The germline gives CDR1 LGHNA, CDR2 YSLEER. The CDR3 covers 17 residues. The V gene end was trimmed by 0 bases and the J gene end by 14 bases; junction bases not matched to a gene: 19. Written as DNA, the CDR3 is TGCGCCAGCAGCCAAGAAGGGAAAAGTGTCAGGGGGCAATTGTTGTATTTT. This encodes CASSQEGKSVRGQLLYF.

This clone was counted between two and nine times. V and J are TRBV4-3 and TRBJ2-3; perhaps TRBD1 as D (6 bases). Germline CDR1 and CDR2: LGHNA and YSLEER. The CDR3 runs to 15 residues. Trimming left V 0 bases short and J 3 bases short, with 10 bases between. Written as DNA, the CDR3 is TGCGCCAGCAGCCAAGATGACAGGTTTACAGATACGCAGTATTTT. It codes for CASSQDDRFTDTQYF.

Concerning this clone itself: The identical CDR3 is also encoded by other nucleotide sequences in the sample. This chain joins TRBV9 and TRBJ1-3, with D perhaps TRBD1 (5 bases). CDR1 is SGDLS, CDR2 YYNGEE, per germline. The V gene lost 3 bases and the J gene lost 0 bases, with 7 bases spanning the gap. There are 14 residues in the CDR3. The CDR3 bases are TGTGCCAGCAGCGGGGGGGGCTCTGGAAACACCATATATTTT. This encodes CASSGGGSGNTIYF.

This clone has a single count. The V gene is TRBV4-2, the J gene TRBJ2-1; D remains ambiguous. The CDR3 has 13 amino acids. V was pared by 1 base and J by 8 bases, with 9 bases between. CDR1 and CDR2 (germline): LGHNA, YNFKEQ. The CDR3 spells CASSQGEAHEQFF. CDR3 bases: TGTGCCAGCAGCCAAGGAGAGGCTCATGAGCAGTTCTTC.

This chain connects TRBV7-3 to TRBJ2-1; D may be TRBD2 (6 bases). CDR1 is SGHTA and CDR2 is FQGTGA in the germline V gene. CDR3 length equals 15 residues. The V end lost 3 bases, the J end lost 3 bases, and 12 bases lay between the germline ends. The CDR3 loop is CASSFTGTGYNEQFF. The CDR3, as DNA: TGTGCCAGCAGCTTCACCGGGACTGGCTACAATGAGCAGTTCTTC.

The chain uses TRBV29-1 and TRBJ2-2, with no clear D. CDR1 is SQVTM, CDR2 ANQGSEA, per germline. The CDR3 extends over 13 amino acids. The V gene lost 5 bases and the J gene lost 1 base, with 8 bases spanning the gap. The CDR3 DNA is TGCAGCGTTCGAGATTTGAACACCGGGGAGCTGTTTTTT. As protein: CSVRDLNTGELFF.